The rows below give T cell receptor beta chains drawn from one sample of a study of OX40 agonist ivuxolimab in advanced cancers. Sequencing was performed with immunoSEQ multiplex PCR; in TCRdb, only in-frame clones are kept and a portion is missing. In the table there are fewer than 70,000 clones, about 85% of which are singletons. The sequencing here drew on CD4+ or CD8+ T cells sorted from blood, taken in a trial of the OX40 agonist ivuxolimab. Receptors were obtained from an adult with an advanced solid tumor such as melanoma, head and neck, liver or kidney cancer. Both conserved end residues are part of each CDR3. The D gene is left open where the match is weak. A clone size is listed for some rows: how often the clone was seen (once, few, many), or a class if it is expanded.

J | V | length | size | D | DNA | CDR3
TRBJ1-1 | TRBV5-1 | 14 | - | - | TGCGCCAGCAGCTTCCAGGGTTGGGGGACTGAAGCTTTCTTT | CASSFQGWGTEAFF
TRBJ1-2 | TRBV2 | 13 | - | TRBD1 | TGTGCCAGCAAGGACAGGGGGCCCTATGGCTACACCTTC | CASKDRGPYGYTF
TRBJ1-6 | TRBV30 | 14 | - | - | TGTGCCTGGAGTGTACCATCAGGGTGGGGACCCCTCCACTTT | CAWSVPSGWGPLHF
TRBJ1-1 | TRBV9 | 14 | - | - | TGTGCCAGCAGCGTAGAACCAGGGAACACTGAAGCTTTCTTT | CASSVEPGNTEAFF
TRBJ1-5 | TRBV28 | 16 | - | - | TGTGCCAGCATTGACCTACGGAAGGGAGGCAATCAGCCCCAGCATTTT | CASIDLRKGGNQPQHF
TRBJ2-1 | TRBV7-9 | 17 | - | TRBD2 | TGTGCCAGCAGCCAATTTAAGCGGGGGAGCTCCTACAATGAGCAGTTCTTC | CASSQFKRGSSYNEQFF
TRBJ2-5 | TRBV18 | 13 | - | - | TGTGCCAGCTCACCACCGGGCCCTGTGGCCCAGTACTTC | CASSPPGPVAQYF
TRBJ2-1 | TRBV29-1 | 14 | - | - | TGCAGCGTTGCGGACACTCGAGGCTACAATGAGCAGTTCTTC | CSVADTRGYNEQFF
TRBJ2-5 | TRBV7-9 | 14 | - | - | TGTGCCAGCAGCTTTACTAGGGACCAAGAGACCCAGTACTTC | CASSFTRDQETQYF
TRBJ1-2 | TRBV25-1 | 15 | - | - | TGTGCCAGCAGTGAATTGGGACACACTAACTATGGCTACACCTTC | CASSELGHTNYGYTF
TRBJ2-5 | TRBV9 | 13 | - | - | TGTGCCAGCAGCGTAATGAATCAAGAGACCCAGTACTTC | CASSVMNQETQYF
TRBJ2-3 | TRBV5-1 | 16 | - | - | TGCGCCAGCAGCTTGGACTGGCCCCGGGTGGGAGATACGCAGTATTTT | CASSLDWPRVGDTQYF
TRBJ1-1 | TRBV5-1 | 15 | - | TRBD1 | TGCGCCAGCAGCTCCTCCGGGACAGGGGTGACTGAAGCTTTCTTT | CASSSSGTGVTEAFF
TRBJ2-2 | TRBV15 | 12 | - | - | TGTGCCACCAGCAGTGCGACCGGGGAGCTGTTTTTT | CATSSATGELFF
TRBJ2-3 | TRBV15 | 15 | once | - | TGTGCCACCAGCAGAGACCGGGCTGGAGGAGATACGCAGTATTTT | CATSRDRAGGDTQYF
TRBJ1-5 | TRBV9 | 14 | few | - | TGTGCCAGCAGCCCAACATCCAATAGCCAGCCCCAGCATTTT | CASSPTSNSQPQHF
TRBJ2-1 | TRBV2 | 14 | - | - | TGTGCCAGCGCCCCCCGTCGGTCCTACAATGAGCAGTTCTTC | CASAPRRSYNEQFF
TRBJ2-7 | TRBV7-9 | 16 | - | - | TGTGCCAGCAGCTTAGTAGGCGGGGGCGCGACCGACGAGCAGTACTTC | CASSLVGGGATDEQYF
TRBJ2-1 | TRBV21-1 | 14 | - | - | TGTGCCAGCAGCCTCACGGGGGGGCTGAATGAGCAGTTCTTC | CASSLTGGLNEQFF
TRBJ2-5 | TRBV5-1 | 15 | - | - | TGCGCCAGCAGCTTGGGGTCAGGGGATGGAGAGACCCAGTACTTC | CASSLGSGDGETQYF